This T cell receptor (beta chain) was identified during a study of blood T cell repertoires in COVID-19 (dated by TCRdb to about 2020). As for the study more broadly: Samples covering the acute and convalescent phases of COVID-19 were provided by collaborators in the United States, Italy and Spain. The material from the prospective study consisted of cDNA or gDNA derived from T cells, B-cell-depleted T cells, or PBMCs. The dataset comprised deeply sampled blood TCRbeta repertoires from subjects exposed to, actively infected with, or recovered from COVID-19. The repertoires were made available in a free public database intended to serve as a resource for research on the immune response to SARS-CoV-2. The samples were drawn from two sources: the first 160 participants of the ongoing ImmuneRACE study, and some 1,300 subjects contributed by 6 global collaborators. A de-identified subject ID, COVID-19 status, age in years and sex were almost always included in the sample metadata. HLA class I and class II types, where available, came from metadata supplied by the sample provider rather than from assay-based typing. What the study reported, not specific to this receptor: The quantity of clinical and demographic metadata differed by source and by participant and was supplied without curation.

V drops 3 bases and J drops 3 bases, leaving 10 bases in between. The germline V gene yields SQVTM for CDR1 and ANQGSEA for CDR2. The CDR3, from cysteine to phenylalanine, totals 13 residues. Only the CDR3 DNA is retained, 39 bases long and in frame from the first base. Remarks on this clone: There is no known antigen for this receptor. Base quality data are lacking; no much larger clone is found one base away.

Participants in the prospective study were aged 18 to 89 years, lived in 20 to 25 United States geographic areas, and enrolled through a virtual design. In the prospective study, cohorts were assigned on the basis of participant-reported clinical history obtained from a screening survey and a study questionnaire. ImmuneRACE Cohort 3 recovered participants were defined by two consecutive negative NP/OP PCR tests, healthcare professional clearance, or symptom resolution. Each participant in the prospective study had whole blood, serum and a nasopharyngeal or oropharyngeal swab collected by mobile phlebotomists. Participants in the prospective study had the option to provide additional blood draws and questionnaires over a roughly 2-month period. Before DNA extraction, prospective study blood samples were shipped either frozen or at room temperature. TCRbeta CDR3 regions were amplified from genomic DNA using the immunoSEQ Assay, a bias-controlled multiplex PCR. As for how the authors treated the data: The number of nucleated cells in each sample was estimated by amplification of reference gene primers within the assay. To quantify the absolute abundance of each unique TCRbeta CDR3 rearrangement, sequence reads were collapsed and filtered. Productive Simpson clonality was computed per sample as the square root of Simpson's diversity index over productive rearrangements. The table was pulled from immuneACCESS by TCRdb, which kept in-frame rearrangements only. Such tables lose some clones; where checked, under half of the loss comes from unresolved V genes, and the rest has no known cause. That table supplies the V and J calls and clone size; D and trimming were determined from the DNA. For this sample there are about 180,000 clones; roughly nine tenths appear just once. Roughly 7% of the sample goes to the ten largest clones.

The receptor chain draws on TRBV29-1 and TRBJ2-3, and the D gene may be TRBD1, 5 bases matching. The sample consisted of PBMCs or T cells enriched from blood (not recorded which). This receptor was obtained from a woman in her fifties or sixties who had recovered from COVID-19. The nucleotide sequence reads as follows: TGCAGCGTTGAGGGGCGGACAACAGATACGCAGTATTTT. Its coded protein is CSVEGRTTDTQYF.